One and the same sample provided the 26 T cell receptor beta chains below, sequenced in a study of T cell responses to AZD1222 COVID-19 vaccine. The repertoire was sequenced with immunoSEQ multiplex PCR; TCRdb's copy has only in-frame clones and lacks some. The table records about 110,000 clones, approximately 85% of them present only once. The specimen was peripheral blood, collected on day 0 of MenACWY control vaccination. These receptors came from an adult in good health.

The rearrangement links TRBV7-2 to TRBJ2-2; 10 bases are shared with TRBD2. The germline gives CDR1 SGHTA, CDR2 FQGNSA. J was trimmed by 7 bases and V by 3 bases; bases with no gene match: 8. This CDR3 region has 16 residues. The CDR3, as DNA: TGTGCCAGCAGCTTGCGAGCGGGGGGGCCGGTCGGGGAGCTGTTTTTT. It translates to CASSLRAGGPVGELFF.

J is TRBJ2-2 and V is TRBV6-5; 8 bases align to TRBD1. V shed 2 bases, J shed 9 bases, and the junction held 8 bases outside the gene matches. The CDR3 runs 15 residues. CDR1 and CDR2 from the germline V gene are MNHEY and SVGAGI. The CDR3 nucleotides are TGTGCCAGCAGTTACCCCCGGACAGGGATCCGGGAGCTGTTTTTT. Its protein product is CASSYPRTGIRELFF.

The V and J genes are TRBV20-1 and TRBJ2-5; possibly TRBD2 for D (5 bases). V was clipped by 3 bases and J by 5 bases, with 10 bases between them. The V gene's germline CDR1 is DFQATT and CDR2 SNEGSKA (reference sequence). The CDR3 sequence is 12 residues long. CDR3 DNA: TGCAGTGCTAGTACCTCGGGGGAGACCCAGTACTTC. It specifies CSASTSGETQYF.

The chain has TRBV4-1 and TRBJ1-4; D is uncertain. The CDR3 spans 15 residues. In germline, CDR1 is MGHRA, CDR2 YSYEKL. The V end lost 5 bases, the J end lost 3 bases, and 13 bases lay between the germline ends. CDR3 sequence: CASSSRLPANEKLFF. CDR3 DNA sequence: TGCGCCAGCAGCTCACGACTCCCGGCTAATGAAAAACTGTTTTTT.

The V call is TRBV28, the J call TRBJ2-6; 7 nucleotides match TRBD1. The CDR3 runs 15 residues. The J segment lost 1 base and the V segment lost 6 bases, leaving 3 bases of the junction unmatched. CDR1 and CDR2 (germline): MDHEN, SYDVKM. The CDR3: CASSRQGSGANVLTF. The CDR3 DNA reads as TGTGCCAGCAGCCGACAGGGATCTGGGGCCAACGTCCTGACTTTC.

This clone was seen only a few times. The chain combines TRBV2 with TRBJ2-7; TRBD1 is a possible D gene (6 bases). Germline V gene data show CDR1 as SNHLY and CDR2 as FYNNEI. Trimming removed 1 base at V and 1 base at J, with 8 bases between. This CDR3 comprises 14 residues. CDR3 coding DNA: TGTGCCAGCAGTGAAGAGGGGGAGTCCTACGAGCAGTACTTC. This sequence encodes CASSEEGESYEQYF.

The chain links TRBV29-1 to TRBJ2-1; D could derive from TRBD1 or TRBD2 (5 bases each). This CDR3 region has 16 residues. V was clipped by 4 bases and J by 0 bases, with 16 bases between them. Germline lookup yields CDR1 SQVTM and CDR2 ANQGSEA. CDR3 coding DNA: TGCAGCGTTGGAGGGGACGTTTCGAGCTCCTACAATGAGCAGTTCTTC. Its translation: CSVGGDVSSSYNEQFF.

This clone was found a few times. The J gene is TRBJ1-6, the V gene TRBV6-1, with D unresolved. Germline V gene lookup returns CDR1 MNHNS and CDR2 SASEGT. V was cut by 2 bases and J by 15 bases, with 14 bases left in between. CDR3 size: 13 residues. The CDR3 DNA is TGTGCCAGCAGTGAACGGGTGGGCCCCGACCTCCACTTT. Encoded protein: CASSERVGPDLHF.

This chain uses TRBV5-1 with TRBJ1-2; the match to TRBD1 covers 8 bases. The germline gives CDR1 SGHRS, CDR2 YFSETQ. The CDR3 loop spans 14 amino acids. With 3 bases clipped from V and 7 bases from J, the junction kept 8 bases outside the gene matches. CDR3 bases: TGCGCCAGCAGCTCCCGTGGACAGGGAATTGGCTACACCTTC. It translates to CASSSRGQGIGYTF.

This sequence joins TRBV6-6 and TRBJ2-7; 9 bases are a match to TRBD1. This CDR3 region has 14 residues. Germline lookup yields CDR1 MNHNY and CDR2 SVGAGI (reference sequence). V lost 7 bases and J lost 3; bases outside the gene matches: 7. The DNA of the CDR3 is TGTGCCAGCACCCTGGGACAGGGAGTCTACGAGCAGTACTTC. This translates into CASTLGQGVYEQYF.

The chain recombines TRBV14 with TRBJ2-2; 7 nucleotides agree with TRBD2. V gave up 6 bases and J gave up 7 bases; unmatched junction bases: 5. Per germline, CDR1 SGHDN and CDR2 FVKESK. The length of the CDR3 is 13 residues. CDR3 sequence: CASSHREVGELFF. The CDR3 DNA sequence: TGTGCCAGCAGTCACCGGGAGGTCGGGGAGCTGTTTTTT.

This rearrangement joins TRBV5-4 to TRBJ2-5; D might be TRBD2 (5 bases). Per germline, CDR1 SGHNT and CDR2 YYREEE (reference sequence). The CDR3 sequence is 14 residues long. The V and J ends lost 0 bases and 5 bases respectively, with 11 bases between them. CDR3 loop: CASSLEWRKETQYF. The CDR3, as DNA: TGTGCCAGCAGCTTGGAGTGGAGGAAGGAGACCCAGTACTTC. Looking up the rest from reference TRBV5-4 and TRBJ2-5 gives the full variable domain: ETGVTQSPTHLIKTRGQQVTLRCSSQSGHNTVSWYQQALGQGPQFIFQYYREEENGRGNFPPRFSGLQFPNYSSELNVNALELDDSALYLCASSLEWRKETQYFGPGTRLLVL.

This clone turned up a few times. The chain has TRBV18 and TRBJ2-3; a possible D gene is TRBD1 (6 bases). The germline V gene has CDR1 KGHSH and CDR2 LQKENI. Trimming pared 4 bases from V and 0 bases from J, leaving 14 bases between. The CDR3 is made up of 16 amino acids. The CDR3 coding sequence is TGTGCCAGCTCACAAGACAGGAGTCCTAGCACAGATACGCAGTATTTT. Translation gives CASSQDRSPSTDTQYF.

This clone has only one observation. The chain employs TRBV7-2 and TRBJ2-1; TRBD1 matches 8 bases. Germline V gene data show CDR1 as SGHTA and CDR2 as FQGNSA. Losses at the gene ends were 2 bases for V and 2 bases for J; bases not matched to a gene: 5. This CDR3 is 16 amino acids long. The CDR3 here is CASSLQQGGTYNEQFF. CDR3 sequence (DNA): TGTGCCAGCAGCTTACAACAGGGGGGCACCTACAATGAGCAGTTCTTC.

The genes are TRBV18 and TRBJ1-5; 7 nucleotides agree with TRBD1. V lost 5 bases, J lost 9 bases, and 7 bases stayed unmatched. In germline, CDR1 is KGHSH, CDR2 LQKENI. The CDR3 is made up of 13 amino acids. CDR3 sequence: CASSFDRERPQHF. The CDR3 DNA reads as TGTGCCAGCTCATTCGACAGGGAGCGGCCCCAGCATTTT.

The chain joins TRBV5-6 to TRBJ1-2; a weak D match, TRBD1 (5 bases). Germline-derived CDR1 and CDR2 are SGHDT and YYEEEE. CDR3 length: 15 amino acids. The ends were cut back, 4 bases at V and 4 bases at J, with 17 bases in the middle. The CDR3 is CASSPALGGFYGYTF. The CDR3 DNA sequence: TGTGCCAGCAGCCCTGCCCTTGGGGGGTTCTATGGCTACACCTTC.

The chain recombines TRBV7-9 with TRBJ2-3, with TRBD2 identical over 15 bases. Germline V gene data show CDR1 as SEHNR and CDR2 as FQNEAQ (reference sequence). The V and J ends lost 4 bases and 9 bases, in that order; junction bases with no gene match: 2. The CDR3 consists of 14 residues. CDR3 protein: CASSWTSGRATQYF. CDR3 DNA: TGTGCCAGCAGCTGGACTAGCGGGAGGGCCACGCAGTATTTT.

CDR3 nucleotide sequence: TGTGCCAGCAGTACATCCCGGAACTATGGCTACACCTTC. Protein product: CASSTSRNYGYTF. The genes are TRBV12-3 or TRBV12-4 and TRBJ1-2; D remains ambiguous. The CDR3 loop spans 13 amino acids. Trimming took 5 bases from V and 2 from J, leaving 9 bases between them.

The V and J genes are TRBV11-1 and TRBJ1-1; D remains ambiguous. The CDR3 loop spans 13 amino acids. The germline V gene has CDR1 SGHAT and CDR2 FQDESV (reference sequence). The V end was cut by 2 bases, the J end by 10 bases, with 14 bases between. CDR3 residues: CASSLTKMAGAFF. CDR3 sequence (DNA): TGTGCCAGCAGCTTAACCAAGATGGCCGGAGCTTTCTTT.

The CDR3 reads CASSQGGDGAEAFF. The CDR3 region has the DNA TGTGCCAGCAGCCAAGGTGGGGATGGGGCTGAAGCTTTCTTT. The chain carries TRBV4-2 and TRBJ1-1; D unclear. The germline CDR1 and CDR2 sequences are LGHNA and YNFKEQ. The CDR3 runs to 14 residues. V shed 1 base and J shed 6 bases, with 12 bases lying between them.

The V gene is TRBV6-5, the J gene TRBJ1-2; 7 bases line up with TRBD1. The CDR3 has 14 residues. Germline values: CDR1 MNHEY, CDR2 SVGAGI. Trimming took 7 bases from V and 4 from J; bases not matched to a gene: 9. The CDR3 nucleotides read TGTGCCAGCACCCGTACCGGGACAGCCTATGGCTACACCTTC. It yields the protein CASTRTGTAYGYTF.

This chain links TRBV6-2 or TRBV6-3 with TRBJ1-6; unclear D gene. The V end lost 4 bases, the J end lost 7 bases, and 2 bases lay between the germline ends. The germline V gene encodes CDR1 MNHEY and CDR2 SVGEGT. The CDR3 is 11 amino acids. The CDR3 region has the DNA TGTGCCAGCAGTTCGAATTCACCCCTCCACTTT. Its protein is CASSSNSPLHF.

The J gene is TRBJ2-3, the V gene TRBV19; D is unresolved. CDR1 LNHDA and CDR2 SQIVND come from the germline V gene (reference sequence). Between the trimmed V and J ends, which lost 2 bases and 7 bases, there was a span of 13 bases. The CDR3 runs to 14 residues. CDR3 in DNA: TGTGCCAGTAGTATACAACCAAATTCAAATACGCAGTATTTT. This encodes CASSIQPNSNTQYF.

Turning to this clone: Different DNA sequences within this sample yield the same CDR3. The chain links TRBV7-2 to TRBJ2-6; D is undetermined. The CDR3 sequence is 15 residues long. CDR1 and CDR2 from the germline V gene are SGHTA and FQGNSA. Trimming took 1 base from V and 3 from J, leaving 7 bases between them. CDR3 nucleotides: TGTGCCAGCAGCTTAGGGGCTGGTGGGGCCAACGTCCTGACTTTC. Its translation is CASSLGAGGANVLTF.

The count of this clone is one. The rearrangement joins TRBV5-4 to TRBJ2-1, with TRBD2 matching 10 bases. Germline loops: CDR1 SGHNT, CDR2 YYREEE (reference sequence). The CDR3 length is 16 residues. The V segment lost 4 bases and the J segment 6 bases; nucleotides outside the gene matches: 10. CDR3 coding DNA: TGTGCCAGCAGCCCCCCGTGGCTAGCGGGAGCCAATGAGCAGTTCTTC. The encoded protein is CASSPPWLAGANEQFF.

The rearrangement uses TRBV6-2 or TRBV6-3 and TRBJ2-2; perhaps TRBD2 as D (5 bases). The CDR3 covers 17 residues. V lost 0 bases to trimming and J lost 0 bases, with 11 bases between them. Per germline, CDR1 MNHEY and CDR2 SVGEGT. The CDR3 spells CASSYSRQAANTGELFF. The DNA for the CDR3 is TGTGCCAGCAGTTACTCGCGGCAAGCGGCGAACACCGGGGAGCTGTTTTTT.